The TCR beta chain under discussion was sequenced for a study of T cells in Graves' hyperthyroidism and ophthalmopathy. General study results and limits: Using 13 V-J features, a model discriminated ophthalmopathy from stable hyperthyroidism.

Trimming cost V 3 bases and J 1 base; bases outside gene matches: 1. This CDR3 region has 14 residues. What was amplified from RNA transcripts were TCR beta CDR3 regions. An initial round of RT-PCR targeting the TCR CDR3 relied on the HTBI primer set. TCRdb itself ran the multiplex PCR reads through MiXCR, one entry per CDR3 protein. The profile shows about 290,000 distinct CDR3 sequences, about an eighth of them singletons. Any symptoms of ophthalmopathy came after the first hyperthyroidism diagnosis, from which the blood sample dates. The PBMCs had their origin in about 9.7 ml of fresh peripheral blood. This clonotype came up many times. Antigen specificity is unknown.

The specimen sequenced was blood. This clonotype was sampled from a woman aged 25 to 39 with Graves' hyperthyroidism that later progressed to Graves' ophthalmopathy. The rearrangement joins TRBV12-3 or TRBV12-4 to TRBJ1-1; 8 positions agree with TRBD1. As DNA, the CDR3 is TGTGCCAGCAGTTTTGGGACAGGGAACACTGAAGCTTTCTTT. Protein product: CASSFGTGNTEAFF.